Below, 30 T cell receptor beta chains from the same sample are listed, as sequenced in a study of T cells after yellow fever vaccination. TCRdb ran MiXCR on the 5' RACE reads and lists one entry per CDR3 protein. The repertoire holds about 260,000 distinct CDR3 sequences, with about 3.5% as singletons. Here the sequenced sample was PBMCs, taken 15 days after the yellow fever booster vaccination. These receptors came from a man aged 18 to 29 who received the YFV17D yellow fever vaccine.

This clonotype appeared many times. This chain uses TRBV10-3 with TRBJ2-1, with TRBD1 matching 9 bases. Germline lookup yields CDR1 ENHRY and CDR2 SYGVKD. The CDR3 is 19 amino acids. V lost 1 base and J lost 0; bases outside the gene matches: 10. The CDR3 bases are TGTGCCATCAGTGAGTACCGGGACAGGGACCTGAGCTCCTACAATGAGCAGTTCTTC. The encoded protein is CAISEYRDRDLSSYNEQFF.

This clonotype was detected ten times or more. This chain links TRBV29-1 with TRBJ2-3, with D unresolved. Germline V CDR1 and CDR2: SQVTM, ANQGSEA. Trimming left V 1 base short and J 7 bases short, with 12 bases between. The CDR3 covers 13 residues. For the CDR3, the DNA is TGCAGCGTTGAAGGGGGTCGCTTGTATACGCAGTATTTT. Residues: CSVEGGRLYTQYF.

This clonotype was counted many times. This chain uses TRBV5-6 with TRBJ1-1, with 9 bases that match TRBD1. Germline trimming cut 4 bases from V and 1 base from J; bases unmatched to any gene: 8. There are 16 residues in the CDR3. In germline, CDR1 is SGHDT, CDR2 YYEEEE. This CDR3 reads CASSAGQGFGNTEAFF. In DNA form, the CDR3 reads TGTGCCAGCAGCGCGGGACAGGGATTTGGGAACACTGAAGCTTTCTTT.

With regard to this clonotype: A much bigger clone sits one base away, suggesting this may be a read error. V usage is TRBV12-3 or TRBV12-4 and J usage is TRBJ2-7, with D unresolved. This CDR3 contains 14 residues. Trimming took 4 bases from V and 3 from J, leaving 13 bases between them. The CDR3 spells CASSWRFRSYEQYF. The DNA of the CDR3 is TGTGCCAGCAGTTGGCGGTTCAGGAGCTACGAGCAGTACTTC.

This clonotype was found many times. The rearrangement uses TRBV5-1 and TRBJ2-1; TRBD2 is a possible D gene (6 bases). The V and J ends lost 4 bases and 0 bases respectively, with 14 bases between them. CDR3 length: 16 amino acids. Germline CDR1 reads SGHRS; CDR2 reads YFSETQ. CDR3 residues: CASSPWGVGSYNEQFF. CDR3 DNA: TGCGCCAGCAGCCCTTGGGGGGTGGGCTCCTACAATGAGCAGTTCTTC.

In this sample, this clonotype turned up many times. The rearrangement uses TRBV5-1 and TRBJ2-6; D is uncertain. The CDR3 loop spans 16 amino acids. The V gene's germline CDR1 is SGHRS and CDR2 YFSETQ. Deletions cut 2 bases from V and 0 bases from J, with 9 bases between. CDR3 bases: TGCGCCAGCAGCTTTATCTACAACTCTGGGGCCAACGTCCTGACTTTC. This gives the protein CASSFIYNSGANVLTF.

There are many counts of this clonotype. This sequence joins TRBV4-1 and TRBJ2-1; TRBD1 agrees at 8 bases. Unmatched junction bases numbered 12, after V lost 4 bases and J lost 4 bases. This CDR3 region has 17 residues. The germline V gene encodes CDR1 MGHRA and CDR2 YSYEKL. CDR3 in amino acids: CASSPVIRGPRYNEQFF. The CDR3 DNA sequence: TGCGCCAGCAGCCCCGTAATCAGGGGGCCGCGATACAATGAGCAGTTCTTC.

This clonotype appeared many times. The genes are TRBV6-6 and TRBJ1-2; a possible D gene is TRBD1 (5 bases). V lost 4 bases and J lost 9, with 9 bases in between. The CDR3 runs to 11 residues. The germline CDR1 and CDR2 sequences are MNHNY and SVGAGI (reference sequence). DNA for the CDR3: TGTGCCAGCAGTTTCCAGGGAAGCTACACCTTC. The encoded protein is CASSFQGSYTF.

The sample holds many counts of this clonotype. This sequence joins TRBV11-3 and TRBJ2-3, with D perhaps being TRBD1 or TRBD2 (5 bases each). CDR3 length equals 14 residues. The V end lost 4 bases, the J end lost 8 bases, and 16 bases lay between the germline ends. Germline values: CDR1 SGHNT, CDR2 YENEEA. CDR3 bases: TGTGCCAGCAGCTCCGGAGGACCCCAGGGTACGCAGTATTTT. Translated, it gives CASSSGGPQGTQYF. The variable domain in full, with the rest retrieved from reference TRBV11-3 and TRBJ2-3, is EAGVVQSPRYKIIEKKQPVAFWCNPISGHNTLYWYLQNLGQGPELLIRYENEEAVDDSQLPKDRFSAERLKGVDSTLKIQPAELGDSAVYLCASSSGGPQGTQYFGPGTRLTVL.

This clonotype occurred a few times. The gene calls are TRBV29-1 and TRBJ2-2; D not certain. CDR1 and CDR2 (germline): SQVTM, ANQGSEA. The V end was cut by 4 bases, the J end by 4 bases, with 7 bases between. This CDR3 has 12 amino acids. The CDR3 protein is CSVVDLTGELFF. The CDR3 DNA is TGCAGCGTTGTGGACCTCACCGGGGAGCTGTTTTTT.

In its sample, this clonotype was seen a few times. The chain carries TRBV15 and TRBJ1-1; TRBD1 aligns across 7 bases. Germline V gene data show CDR1 as LNHNV and CDR2 as YYDKDF (reference sequence). This CDR3 is built from 16 residues. V shed 1 base and J 0 bases; nucleotides not matched to a gene: 5. CDR3: CATSRGDSSMNTEAFF. The CDR3 DNA reads as TGTGCCACCAGCAGAGGGGACAGCTCGATGAACACTGAAGCTTTCTTT.

This clonotype has a handful of counts. V and J are TRBV10-3 and TRBJ1-5; 7 bases line up with TRBD1. The CDR3 runs 15 residues. Germline trimming cut 7 bases from V and 0 bases from J; bases unmatched to any gene: 6. CDR1 and CDR2 (germline): ENHRY, SYGVKD. The CDR3 coding sequence is TGTGCCATCAACGCAGGGGGTAATAGCAATCAGCCCCAGCATTTT. Protein: CAINAGGNSNQPQHF.

The table lists this clonotype with many counts. V usage is TRBV29-1 and J usage is TRBJ1-4, with D possibly being TRBD1 (5 bases). Trimming pared 5 bases from V and 0 bases from J, leaving 10 bases between. The CDR3 contains 14 residues. In germline, CDR1 is SQVTM, CDR2 ANQGSEA. CDR3 amino acids: CSVSGRATNEKLFF. CDR3 sequence (DNA): TGCAGCGTTAGTGGCAGGGCAACTAATGAAAAACTGTTTTTT.

In its sample, this clonotype was seen many times. The chain joins TRBV12-3 or TRBV12-4 to TRBJ2-4; D not certain. Trimming removed 7 bases at V and 1 base at J, with 14 bases between. The CDR3 runs to 15 residues. The CDR3 DNA follows: TGTGCCAGCACCAAAGAGAGAGTCGCCAAAAACATTCAGTACTTC. It specifies CASTKERVAKNIQYF.

The sample holds many counts of this clonotype. The CDR3 DNA is TGCGCCAGCAGCCAGTTTCAGGGAGGCTACGAGCAGTACTTC. Its translation: CASSQFQGGYEQYF. The chain has TRBV4-1 and TRBJ2-7, with D maybe TRBD2 (6 bases). V was pared by 3 bases and J by 3 bases, with 12 bases between. The CDR3 totals 14 residues. The germline CDR1 and CDR2 sequences are MGHRA and YSYEKL.

The rearrangement uses TRBV4-1 and TRBJ1-4, with TRBD1 as a possible D gene (6 bases). Germline lookup yields CDR1 MGHRA and CDR2 YSYEKL. The ends were cut back, 0 bases at V and 4 bases at J, with 9 bases in the middle. The CDR3 contains 15 residues. This chain's CDR3 is CASSQDSGVNEKLFF. CDR3 in DNA: TGCGCCAGCAGCCAAGATTCAGGGGTTAATGAAAAACTGTTTTTT.

This clonotype was observed many times. As DNA, the CDR3 is TGTGCCAGCTCACCACGGGACAGGGGTAACACTGAAGCTTTCTTT. This sequence encodes CASSPRDRGNTEAFF. The chain employs TRBV18 and TRBJ1-1; 10 nucleotides align to TRBD1. Per the germline V gene, CDR1 is KGHSH and CDR2 is LQKENI. J gave up 2 bases and V 1 base, and 1 base lay outside the gene matches. The CDR3 length is 15 residues.

At least ten counts were recorded for this clonotype. CDR3 in DNA: TGCGCCAGCAGCCCTCAGTCGGGTGAGCAGTTCTTC. Its translation is CASSPQSGEQFF. This chain connects TRBV4-3 to TRBJ2-1; D not resolved. Looked up from germline, CDR1 is LGHNA and CDR2 is YSLEER. Trimming stripped 4 bases from V and 9 bases from J, with 10 bases between. The CDR3 extends over 12 amino acids.

Ten or more counts support this clonotype. The rearrangement uses TRBV12-3 or TRBV12-4 and TRBJ2-3; D perhaps matches TRBD2 (6 bases). Trimming shortened V by 5 bases and J by 1 base, and 13 bases separated the two germline ends. The CDR3 sequence is 15 residues long. In DNA, the CDR3 is TGTGCCAGCAGTGCGTTCTCGGGAGGCACAGATACGCAGTATTTT. Protein: CASSAFSGGTDTQYF.

The table lists this clonotype with many counts. This chain joins TRBV4-1 and TRBJ2-3, with TRBD2 matching over 10 bases. The CDR3 totals 16 residues. Germline V gives CDR1 MGHRA, CDR2 YSYEKL. With 0 bases clipped from V and 2 bases from J, the junction kept 2 bases outside the gene matches. The CDR3, as DNA: TGCGCCAGCAGCCAAGAACTAGCGGGGACCACAGATACGCAGTATTTT. It yields the protein CASSQELAGTTDTQYF.

This clonotype was seen only a few times. The chain is built from TRBV28 and TRBJ2-3; TRBD2 matches at 9 bases. The junction had 5 bases not matched to a gene; V was cut back by 3 bases and J by 4 bases. Germline V gives CDR1 MDHEN, CDR2 SYDVKM. The CDR3 runs to 15 residues. The CDR3 nucleotides read TGTGCCAGCAGTTTGAGGCGGGGGGGTTCAGATACGCAGTATTTT. This sequence encodes CASSLRRGGSDTQYF.

This clonotype was seen repeatedly, ten times or more. The chain carries TRBV14 and TRBJ2-5; unclear D gene. V was cut by 1 base and J by 5 bases, with 11 bases left in between. CDR3 length: 14 residues. Germline loops: CDR1 SGHDN, CDR2 FVKESK. The CDR3 here is CASSQVGPGETQYF. The CDR3 region has the DNA TGTGCCAGCAGCCAAGTCGGACCTGGGGAGACCCAGTACTTC.

This chain joins TRBV5-4 and TRBJ2-1; 8 bases map to TRBD2. This CDR3 is built from 13 residues. Germline V CDR1 and CDR2: SGHNT, YYREEE (reference sequence). V dropped 9 bases and J dropped 10; count of bases not matched to a gene: 12. CDR3 bases: TGTGCCATTAGGACTAGCCCCCAGGGAGAGCAGTTCTTC. It codes for CAIRTSPQGEQFF.

This clonotype has ten or more counts. This chain links TRBV7-2 with TRBJ1-2; 7 positions match TRBD1. Trimming cost V 5 bases and J 3 bases; bases outside gene matches: 9. Germline CDR1 SGHTA, CDR2 FQGNSA. The CDR3 spans 15 residues. CDR3 coding DNA: TGTGCCAGCAGCCACGTTGACAGGGCCCACTATGGCTACACCTTC. Amino acids: CASSHVDRAHYGYTF. Full variable domain (missing parts from reference TRBV7-2 and TRBJ1-2): GAGVSQSPSNKVTEKGKDVELRCDPISGHTALYWYRQSLGQGLEFLIYFQGNSAPDKSGLPSDRFSAERTGGSVSTLTIQRTQQEDSAVYLCASSHVDRAHYGYTFGSGTRLTVV.

There are many counts of this clonotype. Germline is not matched at one junction end, which may reflect a read error. The rearrangement links TRBV5-1 to TRBJ2-7, with 8 bases matching TRBD1. The CDR3 covers 14 residues. Germline CDR1 and CDR2: SGHRS and YFSETQ. The CDR3 region is CASADGQGSHEQYF. CDR3 DNA: TGCGCCAGCGCCGACGGACAGGGCTCCCACGAGCAGTACTTC.

Ten or more counts support this clonotype. The chain recombines TRBV19 with TRBJ2-1, with D perhaps TRBD2 (5 bases). V lost 4 bases and J 9 bases, leaving 10 bases between the germline ends. The CDR3 has 12 amino acids. Germline V CDR1 and CDR2: LNHDA, SQIVND (reference sequence). The CDR3: CASSTEGREQFF. CDR3 in DNA: TGTGCCAGTAGTACAGAGGGCCGTGAGCAGTTCTTC.

This clonotype was counted at least ten times. J is TRBJ1-2 and V is TRBV6-5; a possible D gene is TRBD1 (6 bases). The CDR3 contains 16 residues. Deletions cut 6 bases from V and 4 bases from J, with 21 bases between. The V gene's germline CDR1 is MNHEY and CDR2 SVGAGI. The CDR3 loop reads CASRNLGGLAGYGYTF. The CDR3 nucleotides read TGTGCCAGCAGAAATTTGGGGGGGCTGGCGGGCTATGGCTACACCTTC.

In its sample, this clonotype was seen many times. The rearrangement joins TRBV12-3 or TRBV12-4 to TRBJ2-7, with D possibly being TRBD1 (6 bases). The germline V and J ends were trimmed by 4 bases and 7 bases, with 14 bases remaining between them. CDR3 length equals 13 residues. CDR3 in DNA: TGTGCCAGCAGTTCCGGGTCCAGGGGAGAGCAGTACGTC. Protein sequence: CASSSGSRGEQYV.

This clonotype has ten or more counts. This rearrangement joins TRBV28 to TRBJ1-6; D unclear. Germline V gene data show CDR1 as MDHEN and CDR2 as SYDVKM. CDR3 length equals 12 residues. V lost 11 bases to trimming and J lost 8 bases, with 13 bases between them. Here the CDR3 DNA reads TGTGCCGCTCGGACTCGGCATTCACCCCTCCACTTT. Encoded protein: CAARTRHSPLHF.

In this sample, this clonotype turned up many times. The chain carries TRBV29-1 and TRBJ2-7; unclear D gene. Germline V CDR1 and CDR2: SQVTM, ANQGSEA. The CDR3 has 11 amino acids. The V end lost 3 bases, the J end lost 6 bases, and 9 bases lay between the germline ends. CDR3 bases: TGCAGCGTTGATTTATATTCCGAGCAGTACTTC. Encoded protein: CSVDLYSEQYF.